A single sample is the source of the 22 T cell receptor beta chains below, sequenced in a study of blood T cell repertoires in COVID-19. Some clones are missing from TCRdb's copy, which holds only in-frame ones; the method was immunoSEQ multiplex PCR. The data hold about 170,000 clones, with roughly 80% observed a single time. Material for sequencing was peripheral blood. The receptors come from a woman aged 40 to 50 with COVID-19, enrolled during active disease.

The CDR3 region is CASSSSGGLAGGAEQFF. The CDR3 DNA sequence: TGTGCCAGCAGTTCCTCGGGTGGGCTAGCGGGAGGTGCTGAGCAGTTCTTC. The chain couples TRBV28 to TRBJ2-1; 11 bases agree with TRBD2. Looked up from germline, CDR1 is MDHEN and CDR2 is SYDVKM. This CDR3 contains 17 residues. Trimming removed 4 bases from V and 9 bases from J; junction bases left unmatched: 14.

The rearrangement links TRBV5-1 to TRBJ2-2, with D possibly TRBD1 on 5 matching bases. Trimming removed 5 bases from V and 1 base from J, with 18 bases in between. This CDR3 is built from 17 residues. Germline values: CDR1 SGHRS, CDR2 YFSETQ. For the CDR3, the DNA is TGCGCCAGCAGTGGGGCAAGACCAACCTTGAACACCGGGGAGCTGTTTTTT. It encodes CASSGARPTLNTGELFF.

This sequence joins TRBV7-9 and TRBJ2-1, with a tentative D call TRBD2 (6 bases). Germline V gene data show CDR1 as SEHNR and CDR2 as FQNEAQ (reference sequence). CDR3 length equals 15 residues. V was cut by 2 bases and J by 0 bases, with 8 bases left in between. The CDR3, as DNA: TGTGCCAGCAGCTTAACCGGGAGCTCCTACAATGAGCAGTTCTTC. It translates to CASSLTGSSYNEQFF.

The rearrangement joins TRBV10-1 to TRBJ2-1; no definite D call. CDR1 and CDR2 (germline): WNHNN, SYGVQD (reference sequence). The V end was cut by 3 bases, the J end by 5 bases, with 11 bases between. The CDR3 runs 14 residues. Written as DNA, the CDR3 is TGCGCCAGCAGTGAAAGTCCCAGCGACAATGAGCAGTTCTTC. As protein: CASSESPSDNEQFF.

This CDR3 is CASRLGLAGGPEAYEQYV. CDR3 coding DNA: TGTGCAAGTCGCTTAGGCCTAGCGGGGGGGCCCGAGGCCTACGAGCAGTACGTC. The genes are TRBV12-2 and TRBJ2-7; no DNA check was done on the table's D call, TRBD2. TRBV12-2 counts as a pseudogene. CDR3 length equals 18 residues.

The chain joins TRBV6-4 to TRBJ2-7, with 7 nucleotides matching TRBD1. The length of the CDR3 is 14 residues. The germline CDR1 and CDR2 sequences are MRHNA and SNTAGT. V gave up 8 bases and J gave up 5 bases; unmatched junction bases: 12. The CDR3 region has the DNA TGTGCCAGCGACGATGAACAGGGGAGCGACGAGCAGTACTTC. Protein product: CASDDEQGSDEQYF.

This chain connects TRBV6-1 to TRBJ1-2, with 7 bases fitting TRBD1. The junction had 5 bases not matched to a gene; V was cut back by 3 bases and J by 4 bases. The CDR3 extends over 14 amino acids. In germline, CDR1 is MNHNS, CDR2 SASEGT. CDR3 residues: CASSDRTGIYGYTF. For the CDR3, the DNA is TGTGCCAGCAGTGATCGGACAGGCATCTATGGCTACACCTTC.

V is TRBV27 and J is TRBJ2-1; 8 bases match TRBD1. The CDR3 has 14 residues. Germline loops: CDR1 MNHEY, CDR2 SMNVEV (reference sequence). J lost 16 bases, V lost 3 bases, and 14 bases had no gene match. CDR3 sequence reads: CASSFRQGASRHFF. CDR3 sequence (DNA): TGTGCCAGCAGTTTTAGGCAGGGGGCTTCTCGGCACTTCTTC.

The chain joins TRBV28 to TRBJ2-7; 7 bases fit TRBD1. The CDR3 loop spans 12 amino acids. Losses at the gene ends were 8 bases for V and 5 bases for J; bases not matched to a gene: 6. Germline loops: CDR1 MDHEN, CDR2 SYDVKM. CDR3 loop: CASAEGADEQYF. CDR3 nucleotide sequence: TGTGCCAGCGCCGAGGGGGCGGACGAGCAGTACTTC.

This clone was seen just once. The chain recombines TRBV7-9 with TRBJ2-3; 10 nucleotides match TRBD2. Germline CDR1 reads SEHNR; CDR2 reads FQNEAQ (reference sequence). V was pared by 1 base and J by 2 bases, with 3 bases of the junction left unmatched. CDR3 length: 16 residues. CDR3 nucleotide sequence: TGTGCCAGCAGCTTAGGCCTAGCGGGAGTCACAGATACGCAGTATTTT. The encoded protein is CASSLGLAGVTDTQYF.

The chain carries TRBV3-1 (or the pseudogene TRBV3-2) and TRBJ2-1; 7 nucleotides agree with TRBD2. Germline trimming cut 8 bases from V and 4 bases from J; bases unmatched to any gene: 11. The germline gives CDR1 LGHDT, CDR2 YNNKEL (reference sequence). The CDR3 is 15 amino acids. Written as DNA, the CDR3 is TGTGCCAGCTCCCGCGGGGGATCGAAATACAATGAGCAGTTCTTC. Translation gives CASSRGGSKYNEQFF.

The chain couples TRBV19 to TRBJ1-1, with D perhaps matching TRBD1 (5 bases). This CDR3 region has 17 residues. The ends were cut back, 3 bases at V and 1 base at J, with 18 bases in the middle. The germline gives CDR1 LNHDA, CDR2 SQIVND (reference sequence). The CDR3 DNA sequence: TGTGCCAGTAGTATGGCGGGACGAGGGGATCGGAACACTGAAGCTTTCTTT. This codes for CASSMAGRGDRNTEAFF.

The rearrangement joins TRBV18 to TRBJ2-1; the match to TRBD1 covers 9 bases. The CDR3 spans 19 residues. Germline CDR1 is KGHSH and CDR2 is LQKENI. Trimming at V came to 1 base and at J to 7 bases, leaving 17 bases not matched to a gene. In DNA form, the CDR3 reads TGTGCCAGCTCACCACTGACTACCGGGACAGGGTTGGATCGGAATGAGCAGTTCTTC. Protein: CASSPLTTGTGLDRNEQFF.

The DNA of the CDR3 is TGTGCCAGCAGCCTTCGGGCTAGCGCCCTGAGCGCAGATACGCAGTATTTT. Translating gives CASSLRASALSADTQYF. The genes are TRBV28 and TRBJ2-3; maybe TRBD2 (6 bases). Trimming shortened V by 6 bases and J by 4 bases, and 23 bases separated the two germline ends. Germline lookup yields CDR1 MDHEN and CDR2 SYDVKM. The CDR3 spans 17 residues.

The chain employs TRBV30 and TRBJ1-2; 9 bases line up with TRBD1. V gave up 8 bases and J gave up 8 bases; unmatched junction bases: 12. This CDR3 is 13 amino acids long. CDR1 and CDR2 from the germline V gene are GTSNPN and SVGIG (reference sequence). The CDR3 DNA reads TGTGCCGGACCGGGACAGGGCTCTAGGGGCTACACCTTC. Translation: CAGPGQGSRGYTF.

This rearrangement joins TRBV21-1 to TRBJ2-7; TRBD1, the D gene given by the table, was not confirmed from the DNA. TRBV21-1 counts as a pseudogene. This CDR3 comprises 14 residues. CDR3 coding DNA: TGTGCCAGCAGCAAAGCGCTAGGACAAGACGAGCAGTACTTC. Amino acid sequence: CASSKALGQDEQYF.

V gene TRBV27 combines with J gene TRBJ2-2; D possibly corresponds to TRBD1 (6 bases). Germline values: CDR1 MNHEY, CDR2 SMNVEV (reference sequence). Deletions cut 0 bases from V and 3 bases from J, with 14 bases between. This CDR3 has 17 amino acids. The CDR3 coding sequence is TGTGCCAGCAGTTTATCAGGCGCAGGGGCGGACACCGGGGAGCTGTTTTTT. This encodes CASSLSGAGADTGELFF.

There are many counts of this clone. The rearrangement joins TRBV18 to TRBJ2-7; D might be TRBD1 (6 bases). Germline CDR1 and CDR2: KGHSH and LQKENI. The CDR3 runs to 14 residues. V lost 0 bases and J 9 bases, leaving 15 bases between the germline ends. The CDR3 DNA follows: TGTGCCAGCTCACCACCGGGACAATCCACTCGGCAGTACTTC. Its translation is CASSPPGQSTRQYF.

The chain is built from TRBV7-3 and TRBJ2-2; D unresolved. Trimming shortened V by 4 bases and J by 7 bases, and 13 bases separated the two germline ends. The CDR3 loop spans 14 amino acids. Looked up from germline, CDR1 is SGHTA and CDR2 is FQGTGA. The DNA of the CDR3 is TGTGCCAGCAGCTCCTCTCTAGTTGGCGGGGAGCTGTTTTTT. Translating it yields CASSSSLVGGELFF.

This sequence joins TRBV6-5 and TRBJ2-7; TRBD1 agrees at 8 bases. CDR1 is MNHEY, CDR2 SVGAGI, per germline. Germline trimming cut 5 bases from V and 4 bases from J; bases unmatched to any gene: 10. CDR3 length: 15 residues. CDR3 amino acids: CASSTPGRGLYEQYF. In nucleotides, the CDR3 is TGTGCCAGCAGTACCCCCGGCAGGGGGCTTTACGAGCAGTACTTC.

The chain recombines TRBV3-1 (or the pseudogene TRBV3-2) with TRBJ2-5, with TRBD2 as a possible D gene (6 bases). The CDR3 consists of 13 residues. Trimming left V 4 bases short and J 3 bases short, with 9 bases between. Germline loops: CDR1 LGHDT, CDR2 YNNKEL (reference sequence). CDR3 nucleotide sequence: TGTGCCAGCAGCCGGGTAGCGGAAGAGACCCAGTACTTC. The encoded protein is CASSRVAEETQYF.

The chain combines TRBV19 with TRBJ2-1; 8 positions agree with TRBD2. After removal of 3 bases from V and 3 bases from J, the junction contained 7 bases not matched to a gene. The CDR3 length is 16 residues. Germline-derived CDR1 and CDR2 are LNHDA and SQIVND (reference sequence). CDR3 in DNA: TGTGCCAGTAGTATTGACCGGGAGGGCCTCTACAATGAGCAGTTCTTC. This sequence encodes CASSIDREGLYNEQFF.